This is a list of T cell receptor beta chains from one sample in a study of immune cell composition in non-small cell lung cancer. The data were produced by immunoSEQ multiplex PCR, yet TCRdb's version contains in-frame clones alone and is incomplete. Of over 15,000 clones in the sample, about 80% are singletons; the top ten hold approximately 10%. The data also belong to a second study, concerning CD4 T cells in lung cancer.

Specimen: non-adjacent lung tissue. The receptors were gathered from a human donor with non-small cell lung cancer. Each CDR3 is given with its conserved first and last residue. The order of the fields is D gene, clone size, J gene, V gene, CDR3 DNA, CDR3 protein. A D gene is named only where the DNA matches it firmly. Clone size appears in some rows only: once, few, many, or a class for an expanded clone.

D: TRBD1; size: -; J: TRBJ1-1; V: TRBV10-2; DNA: TGCGCCAGCCTCCCTATGACAGGGGGCAGGGACACTGAAGCTTTCTTT; CDR3: CASLPMTGGRDTEAFF
D: -; size: -; J: TRBJ1-4; V: TRBV19; DNA: TGTGCCAGTAGTATGGGGTTTAGCGAAAAACTGTTTTTT; CDR3: CASSMGFSEKLFF
D: -; size: -; J: TRBJ2-5; V: TRBV5-5; DNA: TGTGCCAGCAGCACGAAACCCCAAGAGACCCAGTACTTC; CDR3: CASSTKPQETQYF
D: -; size: -; J: TRBJ2-3; V: TRBV11-2; DNA: TGTGCCAGCAGCTCCACGTACACAGATACGCAGTATTTT; CDR3: CASSSTYTDTQYF
D: -; size: -; J: TRBJ2-5; V: TRBV27; DNA: TGTGCCAGCAGAAGGACAGACCAAGAGACCCAGTACTTC; CDR3: CASRRTDQETQYF
D: TRBD2; size: -; J: TRBJ2-3; V: TRBV4-3; DNA: TGCGCCAGCAGCCAATATAGCGGGGGGTATCCGGATACGCAGTATTTT; CDR3: CASSQYSGGYPDTQYF
D: TRBD1; size: -; J: TRBJ1-4; V: TRBV5-1; DNA: TGCGCCAGCAGCCTAGGGACAGGCCAGGGTGAAAAACTGTTTTTT; CDR3: CASSLGTGQGEKLFF
D: -; size: -; J: TRBJ1-1; V: TRBV25-1; DNA: TGTGCCAGCAGTCTAGCAGGGAGGAACACTGAAGCTTTCTTT; CDR3: CASSLAGRNTEAFF
D: TRBD2; size: -; J: TRBJ2-3; V: TRBV11-2; DNA: TGTGCCAGCAGCTTGAGCGGGAGTAGCACAGATACGCAGTATTTT; CDR3: CASSLSGSSTDTQYF
D: TRBD1; size: -; J: TRBJ2-5; V: TRBV2; DNA: TGTGCCGGACGACAGGGTGGAGAGACCCAGTACTTC; CDR3: CAGRQGGETQYF
D: -; size: few; J: TRBJ2-7; V: TRBV27; DNA: TGTGCCAGCAGTCCCCGACGAGGGCCCTACGAGCAGTACTTC; CDR3: CASSPRRGPYEQYF
D: TRBD1; size: -; J: TRBJ2-5; V: TRBV7-3; DNA: TGTGCCAGCAGCCCGGGACAGGGACAAGAGACCCAGTACTTC; CDR3: CASSPGQGQETQYF
D: TRBD1; size: -; J: TRBJ1-2; V: TRBV6-4; DNA: TGTGCCAGCAGTGACTCGCGTTTTGGACAGGGGGACTATGGCTACACCTTC; CDR3: CASSDSRFGQGDYGYTF
D: TRBD2; size: -; J: TRBJ2-5; V: TRBV4-2; DNA: TGTGCCAGCAGCCAAGTCGGCCGGCCCGGCGGGGGGGCAGGGACCCAGTACTTC; CDR3: CASSQVGRPGGGAGTQYF
D: TRBD1; size: -; J: TRBJ2-5; V: TRBV9; DNA: TGTGCCAGCAGCCCCCGGACAGGCTTACAAGAGACCCAGTACTTC; CDR3: CASSPRTGLQETQYF
D: -; size: -; J: TRBJ2-3; V: TRBV7-2; DNA: TGTGCCAGCAGCTTAGCGGCAGATCCCTCTGATACGCAGTATTTT; CDR3: CASSLAADPSDTQYF
D: -; size: -; J: TRBJ2-7; V: TRBV7-2; DNA: TGTGCCAGCAGTTATAGGGCGACAGGTGGGCAGTACTTC; CDR3: CASSYRATGGQYF
D: -; size: -; J: TRBJ2-7; V: TRBV4-1; DNA: TGCGCCAGCAGCCAAGATCTTTCACAAACCGTAGACTCCTACGAGCAGTACTTC; CDR3: CASSQDLSQTVDSYEQYF
D: -; size: medium-sized; J: TRBJ1-2; V: TRBV7-2; DNA: TGTGCCAGCAGCCCCGGGAGTTCCCCCTATGGCTACACCTTC; CDR3: CASSPGSSPYGYTF
D: -; size: -; J: TRBJ2-5; V: TRBV2; DNA: TGTGCCAGCAGTGAGGGTGGGGCTTATGAGACCCAGTACTTC; CDR3: CASSEGGAYETQYF